Shown below are 22 T cell receptor beta chains from a single sample sequenced in a study of PD-L1 blockade in urothelial cancer. This table comes from immunoSEQ multiplex PCR, and its TCRdb copy is limited to in-frame clones, with some not included. The table records 50,000 to 55,000 clones, more than 75% of them present only once. As for time point: peripheral blood 6 weeks after treatment start. Sequencing used PBMCs, obtained around atezolizumab (anti-PD-L1) treatment. These receptors originate from a man between 60 and 75 years old with urothelial cancer.

The V and J genes are TRBV28 and TRBJ2-7; 11 nucleotides line up with TRBD2. CDR1 and CDR2 (germline): MDHEN, SYDVKM. This CDR3 is 15 amino acids long. Trimming cost V 5 bases and J 3 bases; bases outside gene matches: 6. CDR3 nucleotide sequence: TGTGCCAGCAGTCCGATGACTAGCGGGAACTACGAGCAGTACTTC. Encoded protein: CASSPMTSGNYEQYF.

This rearrangement joins TRBV9 to TRBJ2-2, with D perhaps matching TRBD1 (6 bases). V dropped 1 base and J dropped 3 bases, with 16 bases sitting between them. Germline V lookup: CDR1 SGDLS, CDR2 YYNGEE. CDR3 size: 17 residues. Here the CDR3 reads CASSVNGVGADTGELFF. The CDR3 region has the DNA TGTGCCAGCAGCGTAAATGGTGTGGGGGCCGACACCGGGGAGCTGTTTTTT.

The rearrangement joins TRBV4-3 to TRBJ2-1; D possibly corresponds to TRBD1 (6 bases). Trimming left V 0 bases short and J 8 bases short, with 14 bases between. CDR1 is LGHNA, CDR2 YSLEER, per germline. The CDR3 extends over 15 amino acids. CDR3 loop: CASSQDPGALDEQFF. The CDR3 nucleotides are TGCGCCAGCAGCCAAGATCCAGGGGCTCTCGATGAGCAGTTCTTC.

J is TRBJ2-1 and V is TRBV7-6; 10 bases match TRBD1. Germline CDR1 is SGHVS and CDR2 is FNYEAQ. The CDR3 covers 14 residues. V was pared by 5 bases and J by 6 bases, with 4 bases of the junction left unmatched. The CDR3 bases are TGTGCCAGCAGCCTCCGGGACAGGGGCAATGAGCAGTTCTTC. It yields the protein CASSLRDRGNEQFF.

This chain uses TRBV6-1 with TRBJ1-2; D may be TRBD1 (6 bases). The CDR3 length is 15 residues. The ends were cut back, 6 bases at V and 0 bases at J, with 14 bases in the middle. In germline, CDR1 is MNHNS, CDR2 SASEGT. The CDR3 spells CASSRGGGTNYGYTF. The CDR3 DNA sequence: TGTGCCAGCAGCCGAGGGGGGGGTACTAACTATGGCTACACCTTC.

The chain has TRBV20-1 and TRBJ2-7; D remains ambiguous. Trimming removed 4 bases at V and 6 bases at J, with 10 bases between. The germline V gene has CDR1 DFQATT and CDR2 SNEGSKA (reference sequence). CDR3 length: 11 residues. CDR3 sequence (DNA): TGCAGTGCTACGGAGTCTGGCGAGCAGTACTTC. Protein: CSATESGEQYF.

V is TRBV5-1 and J is TRBJ2-1, with 8 bases matching TRBD2. Germline CDR1 is SGHRS and CDR2 is YFSETQ. Trimming cost V 4 bases and J 2 bases; bases outside gene matches: 5. CDR3 length equals 15 residues. The CDR3 bases are TGCGCCAGCAGCCCGAGGCGGGGGGCCTACAATGAGCAGTTCTTC. Protein sequence: CASSPRRGAYNEQFF.

The rearrangement links TRBV5-8 to TRBJ2-5; the D is unclear. Between the trimmed V and J ends, which lost 4 bases and 1 base, there was a span of 5 bases. CDR3 size: 12 residues. The germline V gene has CDR1 SGHTS and CDR2 YDEGEE. In DNA, the CDR3 is TGTGCCAGCAGCCGGGTCCAAGAGACCCAGTACTTC. As protein: CASSRVQETQYF.

The rearrangement links TRBV27 to TRBJ1-1, with D maybe TRBD1 (5 bases). The V gene lost 8 bases and the J gene lost 4 bases, with 20 bases spanning the gap. Germline V gene data show CDR1 as MNHEY and CDR2 as SMNVEV (reference sequence). The CDR3 spans 15 residues. For the CDR3, the DNA is TGTGCCAGCGGCCTGGGGCAGCGTGAAGCCACTGAAGCTTTCTTT. Protein product: CASGLGQREATEAFF.

This chain links TRBV7-2 with TRBJ1-2; a possible D gene is TRBD1 (5 bases). Germline loops: CDR1 SGHTA, CDR2 FQGNSA. This CDR3 has 14 amino acids. V gave up 4 bases and J gave up 6 bases, with 15 bases separating them. The CDR3 DNA follows: TGTGCCAGCAGCTCCCTCCAGGGTATGGATGGCTACACCTTC. Residues: CASSSLQGMDGYTF.

The chain recombines TRBV5-4 with TRBJ2-2; unclear D gene. The CDR3 sequence is 15 residues long. Trimming pared 7 bases from V and 1 base from J, leaving 14 bases between. CDR1 and CDR2 from the germline V gene are SGHNT and YYREEE (reference sequence). CDR3 DNA: TGTGCCAGCTCTAATAAACAGAGGAACACCGGGGAGCTGTTTTTT. Translated, it gives CASSNKQRNTGELFF.

CDR3 nucleotides: TGTGCCAGCAGGAGAGGGGGTGGGGCCAACGTCCTGACTTTC. It translates to CASRRGGGANVLTF. This rearrangement joins TRBV2 to TRBJ2-6; a possible D gene is TRBD1 (6 bases). With 6 bases removed from V and 3 bases from J, the gap between germline ends came to 9 bases. The CDR3 covers 14 residues. Germline loops: CDR1 SNHLY, CDR2 FYNNEI.

This chain joins TRBV5-3 and TRBJ1-1; D call uncertain. TRBV5-3 counts as an open reading frame of uncertain function. Trimming cost V 0 bases and J 1 base, with 4 bases left between them. CDR3 size: 13 residues. The CDR3 loop reads CARSLDRNTEAFF. DNA of the CDR3: TGTGCCAGAAGCTTGGACAGGAACACTGAAGCTTTCTTT.

The J gene is TRBJ2-1, the V gene TRBV7-2; tentatively, D is TRBD2 (6 bases). CDR3 size: 15 residues. CDR1 is SGHTA, CDR2 FQGNSA, per germline. The V end was cut by 5 bases, the J end by 4 bases, with 15 bases between. For the CDR3, the DNA is TGTGCCAGCAGCGGGGAGCGGAGGGCATACAATGAGCAGTTCTTC. It specifies CASSGERRAYNEQFF. The complete variable domain, with remaining parts taken from reference TRBV7-2 and TRBJ2-1, reads GAGVSQSPSNKVTEKGKDVELRCDPISGHTALYWYRQSLGQGLEFLIYFQGNSAPDKSGLPSDRFSAERTGGSVSTLTIQRTQQEDSAVYLCASSGERRAYNEQFFGPGTRLTVL.

CDR3: CASSLIGTGELFF. CDR3 DNA sequence: TGTGCCAGCAGTTTAATAGGGACAGGGGAGCTGTTTTTT. V is TRBV27 and J is TRBJ2-2; possibly TRBD1 for D (6 bases). CDR3 length equals 13 residues. V was shortened by 2 bases and J by 8 bases, with 9 bases between the two germline ends. From germline, CDR1 is MNHEY and CDR2 SMNVEV (reference sequence).

The chain has TRBV5-8 and TRBJ1-5; no clear D gene. Trimming stripped 0 bases from V and 3 bases from J, with 7 bases between. This CDR3 has 14 residues. Germline CDR1 is SGHTS and CDR2 is YDEGEE. CDR3 nucleotides: TGTGCCAGCAGCTTGGGACACCACAATCAGCCCCAGCATTTT. Its translation: CASSLGHHNQPQHF.

This clone has only a few counts. V usage is TRBV19 and J usage is TRBJ2-6; 8 positions match TRBD1. The germline V gene encodes CDR1 LNHDA and CDR2 SQIVND (reference sequence). Losses at the gene ends were 6 bases for V and 0 bases for J; bases not matched to a gene: 10. This CDR3 contains 18 residues. The CDR3 spells CASRPDRVSASGANVLTF. The CDR3 DNA is TGTGCCAGTAGACCGGACAGGGTCTCGGCCTCTGGGGCCAACGTCCTGACTTTC.

This clone was seen only a few times. The rearrangement links TRBV18 to TRBJ2-2; 8 bases align to TRBD2. J was trimmed by 1 base and V by 1 base; bases with no gene match: 8. The germline gives CDR1 KGHSH, CDR2 LQKENI. The CDR3 totals 18 residues. The CDR3 loop is CASSPLPPAGGNTGELFF. The CDR3 DNA sequence: TGTGCCAGCTCACCACTCCCCCCCGCGGGAGGGAACACCGGGGAGCTGTTTTTT.

The chain carries TRBV30 and TRBJ2-7, with D possibly matching TRBD1 (6 bases). Trimming removed 7 bases from V and 0 bases from J, with 13 bases in between. Per germline, CDR1 GTSNPN and CDR2 SVGIG (reference sequence). The CDR3 runs 13 residues. CDR3 in DNA: TGTGCCTTCTTCGACAGGAGCTCCTACGAGCAGTACTTC. It codes for CAFFDRSSYEQYF.

The gene calls are TRBV11-2 and TRBJ1-4; D call uncertain. The germline V and J ends were trimmed by 5 bases and 7 bases, with 11 bases remaining between them. This CDR3 contains 13 residues. Per germline, CDR1 SGHAT and CDR2 FQNNGV. The CDR3 DNA reads TGTGCCAGCAGCACCCCAAGAGGTGAAAAACTGTTTTTT. This sequence encodes CASSTPRGEKLFF.

V usage is TRBV30 and J usage is TRBJ2-3; D uncertain. The CDR3 sequence is 14 residues long. With 0 bases removed from V and 4 bases from J, the gap between germline ends came to 11 bases. The germline V gene has CDR1 GTSNPN and CDR2 SVGIG (reference sequence). Here the CDR3 DNA reads TGTGCCTGGAGTGTAGGAGTTGAGGCAGATACGCAGTATTTT. It translates to CAWSVGVEADTQYF. Together with reference TRBV30 and TRBJ2-3, the CDR3 gives the full variable domain: SQTIHQWPATLVQPVGSPLSLECTVEGTSNPNLYWYRQAAGRGLQLLFYSVGIGQISSEVPQNLSASRPQDRQFILSSKKLLLSDSGFYLCAWSVGVEADTQYFGPGTRLTVL.

The rearrangement uses TRBV6-5 and TRBJ1-1; D is unresolved. Germline V gene lookup returns CDR1 MNHEY and CDR2 SVGAGI. CDR3 length: 14 amino acids. Trimming left V 10 bases short and J 5 bases short, with 20 bases between. The CDR3 reads CATASAGIRTEAFF. The CDR3 nucleotides read TGTGCCACCGCCTCGGCGGGGATACGGACTGAAGCTTTCTTT.